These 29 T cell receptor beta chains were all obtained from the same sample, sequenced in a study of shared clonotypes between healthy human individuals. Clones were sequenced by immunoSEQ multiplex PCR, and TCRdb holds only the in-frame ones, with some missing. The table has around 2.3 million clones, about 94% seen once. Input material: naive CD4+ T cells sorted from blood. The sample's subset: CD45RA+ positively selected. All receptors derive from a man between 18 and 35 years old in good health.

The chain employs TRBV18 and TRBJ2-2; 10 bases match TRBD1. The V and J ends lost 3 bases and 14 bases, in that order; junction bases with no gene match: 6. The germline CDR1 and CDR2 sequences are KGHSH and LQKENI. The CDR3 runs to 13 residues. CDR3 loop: CASSPTGTGVLFF. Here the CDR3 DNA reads TGTGCCAGCTCACCTACCGGGACAGGGGTACTGTTTTTT.

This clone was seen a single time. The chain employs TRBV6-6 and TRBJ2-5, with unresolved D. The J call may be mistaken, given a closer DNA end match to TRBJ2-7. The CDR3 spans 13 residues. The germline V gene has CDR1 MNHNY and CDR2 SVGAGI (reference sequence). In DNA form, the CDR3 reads TGTGCCAGCAGTTACTCGCAGGTTTACGAGCAGTACTTC. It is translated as CASSYSQVYEQYF.

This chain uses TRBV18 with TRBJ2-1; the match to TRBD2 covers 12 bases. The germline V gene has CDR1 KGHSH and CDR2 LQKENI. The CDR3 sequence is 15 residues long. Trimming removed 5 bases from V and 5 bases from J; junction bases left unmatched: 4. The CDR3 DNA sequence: TGTGCCAGCTCATCGACTAGCGGGAGTAACAATGAGCAGTTCTTC. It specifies CASSSTSGSNNEQFF. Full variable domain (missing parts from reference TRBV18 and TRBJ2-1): NAGVMQNPRHLVRRRGQEARLRCSPMKGHSHVYWYRQLPEEGLKFMVYLQKENIIDESGMPKERFSAEFPKEGPSILRIQQVVRGDSAAYFCASSSTSGSNNEQFFGPGTRLTVL.

The CDR3 DNA follows: TGTGCCAGCAGCTTGGGCAGTAGGCTGGATCTAACGGGAGGATCATTCTTC. Its protein product is CASSLGSRLDLTGGSFF. This rearrangement joins TRBV5-8 to TRBJ2-1; TRBD2 agrees at 7 bases. Looked up from germline, CDR1 is SGHTS and CDR2 is YDEGEE. The CDR3 runs 17 residues. V lost 0 bases and J lost 16; bases outside the gene matches: 22.

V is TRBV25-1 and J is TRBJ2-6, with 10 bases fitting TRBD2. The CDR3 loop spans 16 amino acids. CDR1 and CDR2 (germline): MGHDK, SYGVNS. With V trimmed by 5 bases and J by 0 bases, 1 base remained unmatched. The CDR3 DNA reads TGTGCCAGCAGTCGGACTAGCGGCTCTGGGGCCAACGTCCTGACTTTC. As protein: CASSRTSGSGANVLTF.

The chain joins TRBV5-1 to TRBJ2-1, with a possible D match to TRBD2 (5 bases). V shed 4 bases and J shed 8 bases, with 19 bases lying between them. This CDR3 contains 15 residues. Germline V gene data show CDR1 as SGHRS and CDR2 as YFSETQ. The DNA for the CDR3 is TGCGCCAGCAGCCTGATCGGAGGTGGAGGCGATGAGCAGTTCTTC. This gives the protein CASSLIGGGGDEQFF. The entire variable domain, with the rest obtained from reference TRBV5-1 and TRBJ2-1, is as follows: KAGVTQTPRYLIKTRGQQVTLSCSPISGHRSVSWYQQTPGQGLQFLFEYFSETQRNKGNFPGRFSGRQFSNSRSEMNVSTLELGDSALYLCASSLIGGGGDEQFFGPGTRLTVL.

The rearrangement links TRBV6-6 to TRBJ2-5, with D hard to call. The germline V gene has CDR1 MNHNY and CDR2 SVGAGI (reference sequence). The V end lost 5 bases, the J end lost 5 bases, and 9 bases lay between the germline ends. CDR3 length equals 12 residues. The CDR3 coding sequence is TGTGCCAGCAGTCCCCATACTGAGACCCAGTACTTC. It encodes CASSPHTETQYF.

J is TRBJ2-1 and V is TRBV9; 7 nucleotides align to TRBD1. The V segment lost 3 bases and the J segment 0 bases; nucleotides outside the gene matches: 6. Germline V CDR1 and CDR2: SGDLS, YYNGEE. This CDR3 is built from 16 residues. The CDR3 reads CASSADRVGSYNEQFF. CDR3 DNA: TGTGCCAGCAGCGCCGACAGGGTGGGCTCCTACAATGAGCAGTTCTTC.

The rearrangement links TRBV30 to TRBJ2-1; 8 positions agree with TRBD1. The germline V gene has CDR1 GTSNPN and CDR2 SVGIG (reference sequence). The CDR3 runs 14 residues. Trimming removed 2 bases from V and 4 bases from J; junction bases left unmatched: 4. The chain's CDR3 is CAWSPGQEYNEQFF. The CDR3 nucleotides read TGTGCCTGGAGTCCGGGACAGGAGTACAATGAGCAGTTCTTC.

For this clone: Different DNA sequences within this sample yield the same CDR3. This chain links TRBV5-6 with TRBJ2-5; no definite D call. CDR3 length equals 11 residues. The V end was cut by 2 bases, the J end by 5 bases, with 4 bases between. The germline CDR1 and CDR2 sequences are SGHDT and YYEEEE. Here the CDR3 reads CASSLQETQYF. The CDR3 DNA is TGTGCCAGCAGCTTACAGGAGACCCAGTACTTC. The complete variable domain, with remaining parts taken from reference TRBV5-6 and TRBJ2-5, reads DAGVTQSPTHLIKTRGQQVTLRCSPKSGHDTVSWYQQALGQGPQFIFQYYEEEERQRGNFPDRFSGHQFPNYSSELNVNALLLGDSALYLCASSLQETQYFGPGTRLLVL.

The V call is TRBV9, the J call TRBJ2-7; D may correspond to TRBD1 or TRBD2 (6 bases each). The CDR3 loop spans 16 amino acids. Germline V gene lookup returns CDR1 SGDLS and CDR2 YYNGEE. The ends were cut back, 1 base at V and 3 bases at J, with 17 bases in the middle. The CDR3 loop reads CASSVSSTGAIYEQYF. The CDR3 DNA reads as TGTGCCAGCAGCGTATCGTCGACGGGGGCCATCTACGAGCAGTACTTC.

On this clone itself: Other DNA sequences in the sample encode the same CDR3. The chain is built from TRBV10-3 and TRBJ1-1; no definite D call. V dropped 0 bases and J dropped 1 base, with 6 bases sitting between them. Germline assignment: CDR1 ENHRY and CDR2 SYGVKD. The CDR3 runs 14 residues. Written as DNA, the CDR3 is TGTGCCATCAGTGAGTCCTGGCGGAACACTGAAGCTTTCTTT. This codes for CAISESWRNTEAFF.

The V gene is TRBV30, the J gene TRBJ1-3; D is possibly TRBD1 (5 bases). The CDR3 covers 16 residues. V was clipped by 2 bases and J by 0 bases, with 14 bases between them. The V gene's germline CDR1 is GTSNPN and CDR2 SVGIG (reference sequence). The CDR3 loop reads CAWSIGQESSGNTIYF. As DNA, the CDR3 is TGTGCCTGGAGTATCGGACAAGAAAGCTCTGGAAACACCATATATTTT.

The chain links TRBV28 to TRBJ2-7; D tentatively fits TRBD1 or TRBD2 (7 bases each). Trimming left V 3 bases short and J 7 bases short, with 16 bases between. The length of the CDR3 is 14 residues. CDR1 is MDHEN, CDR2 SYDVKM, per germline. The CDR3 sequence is CASSFLRGGREQYF. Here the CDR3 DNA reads TGTGCCAGCAGTTTTCTCAGGGGGGGTCGGGAGCAGTACTTC.

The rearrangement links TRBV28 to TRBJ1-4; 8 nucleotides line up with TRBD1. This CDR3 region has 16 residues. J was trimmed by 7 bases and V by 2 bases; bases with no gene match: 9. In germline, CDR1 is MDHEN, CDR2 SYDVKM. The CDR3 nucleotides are TGTGCCAGCAGTTTAGTATCGACAGGGGTTTTTGAAAAACTGTTTTTT. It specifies CASSLVSTGVFEKLFF. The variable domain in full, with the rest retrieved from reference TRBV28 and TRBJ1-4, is DVKVTQSSRYLVKRTGEKVFLECVQDMDHENMFWYRQDPGLGLRLIYFSYDVKMKEKGDIPEGYSVSREKKERFSLILESASTNQTSMYLCASSLVSTGVFEKLFFGSGTQLSVL.

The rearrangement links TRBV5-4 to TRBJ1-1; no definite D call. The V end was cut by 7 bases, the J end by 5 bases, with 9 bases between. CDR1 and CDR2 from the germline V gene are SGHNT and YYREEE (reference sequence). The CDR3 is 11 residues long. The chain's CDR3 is CASRSGTEAFF. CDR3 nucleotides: TGTGCCAGCCGGTCCGGGACTGAAGCTTTCTTT.

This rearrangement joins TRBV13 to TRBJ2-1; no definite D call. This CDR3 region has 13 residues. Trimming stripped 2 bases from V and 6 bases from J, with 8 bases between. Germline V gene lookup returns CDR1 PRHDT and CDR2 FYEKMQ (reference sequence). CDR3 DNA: TGTGCCAGCAGCTTAAGGTGGGGCAATGAGCAGTTCTTC. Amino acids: CASSLRWGNEQFF. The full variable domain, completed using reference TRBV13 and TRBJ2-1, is AAGVIQSPRHLIKEKRETATLKCYPIPRHDTVYWYQQGPGQDPQFLISFYEKMQSDKGSIPDRFSAQQFSDYHSELNMSSLELGDSALYFCASSLRWGNEQFFGPGTRLTVL.

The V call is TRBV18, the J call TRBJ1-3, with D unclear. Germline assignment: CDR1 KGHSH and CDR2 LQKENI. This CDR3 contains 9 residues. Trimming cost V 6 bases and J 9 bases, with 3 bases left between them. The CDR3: CASSCTIYF. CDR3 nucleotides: TGTGCCAGCTCGTGCACCATATATTTT.

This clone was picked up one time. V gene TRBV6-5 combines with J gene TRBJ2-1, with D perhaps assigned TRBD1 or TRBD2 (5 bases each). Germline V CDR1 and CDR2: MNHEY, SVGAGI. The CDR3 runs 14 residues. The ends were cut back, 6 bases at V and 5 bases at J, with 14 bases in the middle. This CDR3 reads CASRAGSQDNEQFF. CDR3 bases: TGTGCCAGCAGGGCAGGGAGTCAGGACAATGAGCAGTTCTTC.

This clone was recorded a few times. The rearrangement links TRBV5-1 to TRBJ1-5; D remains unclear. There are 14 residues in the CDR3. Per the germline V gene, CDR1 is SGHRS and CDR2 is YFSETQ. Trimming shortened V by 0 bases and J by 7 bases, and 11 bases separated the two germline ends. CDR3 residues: CASSLGVEGQPQHF. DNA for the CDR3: TGCGCCAGCAGCTTGGGTGTGGAGGGCCAGCCCCAGCATTTT.

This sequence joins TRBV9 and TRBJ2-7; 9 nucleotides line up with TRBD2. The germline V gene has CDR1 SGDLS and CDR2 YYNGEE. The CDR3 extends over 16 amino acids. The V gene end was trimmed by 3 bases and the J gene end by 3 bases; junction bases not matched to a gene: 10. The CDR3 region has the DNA TGTGCCAGCAGCGCCCGGGAGGCTAGCGGGATCTACGAGCAGTACTTC. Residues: CASSAREASGIYEQYF.

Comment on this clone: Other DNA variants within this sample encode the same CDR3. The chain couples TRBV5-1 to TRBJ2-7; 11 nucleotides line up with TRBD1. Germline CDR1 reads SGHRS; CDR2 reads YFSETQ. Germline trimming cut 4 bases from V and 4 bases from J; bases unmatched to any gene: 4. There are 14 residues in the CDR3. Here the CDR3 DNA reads TGCGCCAGCAGCCTGGGACAGGGGGGGTACGAGCAGTACTTC. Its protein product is CASSLGQGGYEQYF.

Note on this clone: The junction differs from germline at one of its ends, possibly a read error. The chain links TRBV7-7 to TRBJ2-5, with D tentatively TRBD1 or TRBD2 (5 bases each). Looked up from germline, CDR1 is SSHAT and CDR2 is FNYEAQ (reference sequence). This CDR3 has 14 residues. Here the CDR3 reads CASSLAFREETQYF. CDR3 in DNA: TGTGCTAGCAGCTTAGCGTTCAGGGAAGAGACCCAGTACTTC.

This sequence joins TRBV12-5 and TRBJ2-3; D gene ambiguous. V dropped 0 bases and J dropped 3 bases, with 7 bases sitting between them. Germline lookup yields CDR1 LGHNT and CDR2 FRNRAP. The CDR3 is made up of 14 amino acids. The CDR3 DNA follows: TGTGCTAGTGGTTTGGTAAGGGTAACAGATACGCAGTATTTT. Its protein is CASGLVRVTDTQYF.

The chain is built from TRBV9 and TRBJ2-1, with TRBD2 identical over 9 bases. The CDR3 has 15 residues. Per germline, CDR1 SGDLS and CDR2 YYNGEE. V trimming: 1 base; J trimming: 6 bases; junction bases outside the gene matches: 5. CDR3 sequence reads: CASSVRGGAFNEQFF. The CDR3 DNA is TGTGCCAGCAGCGTACGCGGGGGGGCCTTCAATGAGCAGTTCTTC.

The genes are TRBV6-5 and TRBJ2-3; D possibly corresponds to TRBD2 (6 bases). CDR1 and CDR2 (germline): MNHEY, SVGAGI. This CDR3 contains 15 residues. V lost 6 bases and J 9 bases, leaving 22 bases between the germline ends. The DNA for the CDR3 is TGTGCCAGCAGGACCCCGGGACTTGACTCAGTGACGCAGTATTTT. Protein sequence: CASRTPGLDSVTQYF.

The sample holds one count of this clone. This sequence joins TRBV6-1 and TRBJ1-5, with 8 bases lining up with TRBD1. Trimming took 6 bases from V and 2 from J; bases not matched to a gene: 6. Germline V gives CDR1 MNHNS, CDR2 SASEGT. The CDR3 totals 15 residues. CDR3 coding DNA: TGTGCCAGCAGACTGGACAGGGTAGGCAATCAGCCCCAGCATTTT. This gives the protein CASRLDRVGNQPQHF.

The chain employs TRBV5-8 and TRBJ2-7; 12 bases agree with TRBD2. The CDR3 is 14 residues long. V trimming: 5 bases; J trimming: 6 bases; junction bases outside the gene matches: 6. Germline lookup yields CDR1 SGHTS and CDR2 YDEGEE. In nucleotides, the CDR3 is TGTGCCAGCAGACTAGCGGGGGGCTCGGTCGAGCAGTACTTC. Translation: CASRLAGGSVEQYF.

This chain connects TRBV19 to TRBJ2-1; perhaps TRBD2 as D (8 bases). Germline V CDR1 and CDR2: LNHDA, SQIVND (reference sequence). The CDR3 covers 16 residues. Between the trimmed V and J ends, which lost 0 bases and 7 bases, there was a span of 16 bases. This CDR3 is CASSIDTGGGLNEQFF. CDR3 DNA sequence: TGTGCCAGTAGTATAGATACGGGAGGGGGCTTGAATGAGCAGTTCTTC.